Given below is one T cell receptor beta chain in context. Its cognate antigen is unknown. Assay used: immunoSEQ multiplex PCR; TCRdb lists only in-frame clones, some missing. The table lists some 130,000 clones, 92% of them singletons, with around 3.8% in the top ten. This sample is drawn from a study of T cell responses to AZD1222 COVID-19 vaccine. The wider study: Combined were second doses at about 4 or about 12 weeks.

General study results and limits: Spike-specific TCR breadth rose after two AZD1222 doses, and depth rose as well. Sampling that yielded the repertoires occurred only after the peak T cell response. Possibly, clonal diversity was underestimated; donors were largely white British and included more females.

This CDR3 comprises 15 residues. The junction had 10 bases not matched to a gene; V was cut back by 3 bases and J by 7 bases. The germline CDR1 and CDR2 sequences are SGHTS and YDEGEE. This TCR was recovered from an adult in good health. The J gene is TRBJ1-2, the V gene TRBV5-8, with 9 bases aligning to TRBD1. Sequenced here: peripheral blood, sampled on day 0 of AZD1222 vaccination. In DNA, the CDR3 is TGTGCCAGCAGCTCACGGGACAGGGATCTTAGTGGCTACACCTTC. Translated: CASSSRDRDLSGYTF.